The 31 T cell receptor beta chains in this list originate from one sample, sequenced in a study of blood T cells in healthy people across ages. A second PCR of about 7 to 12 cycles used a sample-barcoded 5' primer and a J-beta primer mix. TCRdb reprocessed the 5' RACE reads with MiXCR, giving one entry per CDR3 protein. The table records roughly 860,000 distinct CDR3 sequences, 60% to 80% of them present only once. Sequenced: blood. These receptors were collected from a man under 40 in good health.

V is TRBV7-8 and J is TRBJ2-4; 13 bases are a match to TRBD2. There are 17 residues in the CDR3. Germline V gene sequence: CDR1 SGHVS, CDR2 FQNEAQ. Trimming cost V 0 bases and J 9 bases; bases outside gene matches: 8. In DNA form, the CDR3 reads TGTGCCAGCAGCTTAGCGTTCCGGACTAGCGGGGGAGGCATTCAGTACTTC. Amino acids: CASSLAFRTSGGGIQYF.

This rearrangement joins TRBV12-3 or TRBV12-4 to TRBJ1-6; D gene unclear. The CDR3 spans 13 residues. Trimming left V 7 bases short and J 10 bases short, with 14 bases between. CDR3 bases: TGTGCCAGCAACTGGGCTGAAGGATCACCCCTCCACTTT. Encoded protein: CASNWAEGSPLHF.

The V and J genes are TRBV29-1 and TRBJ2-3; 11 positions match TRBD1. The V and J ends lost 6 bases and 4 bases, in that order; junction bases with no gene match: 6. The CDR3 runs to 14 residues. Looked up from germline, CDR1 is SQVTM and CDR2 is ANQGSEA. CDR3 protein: CSVDGQGASDTQYF. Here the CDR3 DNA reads TGCAGCGTGGATGGACAGGGGGCTTCAGATACGCAGTATTTT.

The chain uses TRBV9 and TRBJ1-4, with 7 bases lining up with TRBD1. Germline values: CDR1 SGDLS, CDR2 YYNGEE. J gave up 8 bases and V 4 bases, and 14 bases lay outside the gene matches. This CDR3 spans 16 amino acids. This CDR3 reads CASSLGGGAVGEKLFF. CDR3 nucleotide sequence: TGTGCCAGCAGCCTGGGAGGGGGCGCAGTGGGAGAAAAACTGTTTTTT.

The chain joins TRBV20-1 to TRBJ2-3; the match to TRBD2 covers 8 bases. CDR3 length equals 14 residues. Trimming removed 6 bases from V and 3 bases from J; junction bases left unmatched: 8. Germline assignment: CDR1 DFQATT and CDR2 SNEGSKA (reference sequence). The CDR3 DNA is TGCAGTGCCCGAGGGCGGGGGGTAACAGATACGCAGTATTTT. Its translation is CSARGRGVTDTQYF.

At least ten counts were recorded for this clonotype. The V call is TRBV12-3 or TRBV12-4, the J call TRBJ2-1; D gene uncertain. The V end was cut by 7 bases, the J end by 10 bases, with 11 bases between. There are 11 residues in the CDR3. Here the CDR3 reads CASTQRGEQFF. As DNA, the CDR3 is TGTGCCAGCACTCAACGTGGAGAGCAGTTCTTC.

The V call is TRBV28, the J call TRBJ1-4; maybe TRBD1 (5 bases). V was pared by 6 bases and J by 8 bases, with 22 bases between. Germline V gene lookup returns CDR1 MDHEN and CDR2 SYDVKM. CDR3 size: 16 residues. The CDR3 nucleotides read TGTGCCAGCAGCCCCCGTATATCGGGGCTCAACGAAAAACTGTTTTTT. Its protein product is CASSPRISGLNEKLFF.

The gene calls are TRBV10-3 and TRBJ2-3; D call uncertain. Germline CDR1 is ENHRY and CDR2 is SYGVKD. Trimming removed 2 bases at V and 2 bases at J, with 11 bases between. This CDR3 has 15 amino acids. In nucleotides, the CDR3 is TGTGCCATCAGTGAGGAGCGTTCGGCCACAGATACGCAGTATTTT. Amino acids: CAISEERSATDTQYF.

The CDR3 protein is CSAPRVGNIQYF. CDR3 bases: TGCAGTGCTCCCAGGGTAGGGAACATTCAGTACTTC. The V call is TRBV20-1, the J call TRBJ2-4; D might be TRBD1 (5 bases). CDR1 is DFQATT, CDR2 SNEGSKA, per germline (reference sequence). CDR3 size: 12 residues. Trimming cost V 5 bases and J 7 bases, with 12 bases left between them.

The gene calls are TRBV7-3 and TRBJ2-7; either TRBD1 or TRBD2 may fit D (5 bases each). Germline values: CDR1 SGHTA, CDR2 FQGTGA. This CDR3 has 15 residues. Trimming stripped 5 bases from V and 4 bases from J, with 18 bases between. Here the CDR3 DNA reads TGTGCCAGCAGCAACAGAGGGACGGCAACTTACGAGCAGTACTTC. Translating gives CASSNRGTATYEQYF.

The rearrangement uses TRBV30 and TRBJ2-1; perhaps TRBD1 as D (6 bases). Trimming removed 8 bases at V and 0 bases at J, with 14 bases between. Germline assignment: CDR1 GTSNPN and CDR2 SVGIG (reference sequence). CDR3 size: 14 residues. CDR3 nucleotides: TGTGCCGGACGGACAGAGGTCTCCTACAATGAGCAGTTCTTC. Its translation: CAGRTEVSYNEQFF.

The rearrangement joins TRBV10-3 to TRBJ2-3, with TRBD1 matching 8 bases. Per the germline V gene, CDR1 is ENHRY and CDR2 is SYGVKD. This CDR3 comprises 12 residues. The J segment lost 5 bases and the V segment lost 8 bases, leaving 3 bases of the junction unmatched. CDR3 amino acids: CAIGQGEDTQYF. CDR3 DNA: TGTGCCATCGGACAGGGTGAAGATACGCAGTATTTT.

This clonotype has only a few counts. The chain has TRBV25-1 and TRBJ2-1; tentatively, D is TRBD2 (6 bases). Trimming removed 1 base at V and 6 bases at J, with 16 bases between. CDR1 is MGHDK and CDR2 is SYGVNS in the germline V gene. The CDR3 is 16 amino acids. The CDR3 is CASSESTSPGSNEQFF. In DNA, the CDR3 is TGTGCCAGCAGTGAATCCACTAGCCCCGGATCCAATGAGCAGTTCTTC.

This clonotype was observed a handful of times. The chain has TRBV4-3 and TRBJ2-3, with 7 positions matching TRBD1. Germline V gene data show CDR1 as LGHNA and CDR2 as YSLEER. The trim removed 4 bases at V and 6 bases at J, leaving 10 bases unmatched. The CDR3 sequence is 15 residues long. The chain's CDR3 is CASSRDSLSGDTQYF. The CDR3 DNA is TGCGCCAGCAGCCGGGACAGCCTTAGTGGGGATACGCAGTATTTT.

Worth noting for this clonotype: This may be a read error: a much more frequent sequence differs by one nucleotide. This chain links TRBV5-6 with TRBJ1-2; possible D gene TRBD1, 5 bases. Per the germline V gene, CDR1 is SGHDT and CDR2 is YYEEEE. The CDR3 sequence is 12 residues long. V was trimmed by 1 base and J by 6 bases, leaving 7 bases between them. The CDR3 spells CASSLSGHGYTF. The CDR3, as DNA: TGTGCCAGCAGCTTGTCGGGGCATGGCTACACCTTC.

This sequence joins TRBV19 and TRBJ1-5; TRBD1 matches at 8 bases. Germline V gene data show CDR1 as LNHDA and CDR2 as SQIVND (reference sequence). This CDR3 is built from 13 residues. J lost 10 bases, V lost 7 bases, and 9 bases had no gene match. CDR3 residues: CASTRQGTGPQHF. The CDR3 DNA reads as TGTGCCAGTACGAGACAGGGGACTGGACCCCAGCATTTT.

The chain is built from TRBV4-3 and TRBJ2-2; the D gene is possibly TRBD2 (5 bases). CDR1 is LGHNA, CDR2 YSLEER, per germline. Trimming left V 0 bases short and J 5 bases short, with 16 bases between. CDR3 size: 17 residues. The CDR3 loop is CASSQDPLGSGTGELFF. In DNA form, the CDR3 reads TGCGCCAGCAGCCAAGATCCCCTCGGCTCGGGGACCGGGGAGCTGTTTTTT.

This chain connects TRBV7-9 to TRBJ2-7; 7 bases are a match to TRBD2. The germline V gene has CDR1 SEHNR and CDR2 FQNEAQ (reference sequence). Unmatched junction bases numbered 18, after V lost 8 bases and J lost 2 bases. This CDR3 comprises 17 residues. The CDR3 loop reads CASRPGGASGVTYEQYF. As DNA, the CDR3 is TGTGCCAGCCGCCCCGGGGGAGCGAGCGGGGTAACCTACGAGCAGTACTTC.

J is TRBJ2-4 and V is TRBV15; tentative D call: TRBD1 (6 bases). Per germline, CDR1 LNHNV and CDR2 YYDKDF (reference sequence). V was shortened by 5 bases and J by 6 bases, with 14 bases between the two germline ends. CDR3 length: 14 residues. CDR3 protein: CATSLGGDGNIQYF. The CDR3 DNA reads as TGTGCCACCAGCCTTGGGGGCGATGGAAACATTCAGTACTTC.

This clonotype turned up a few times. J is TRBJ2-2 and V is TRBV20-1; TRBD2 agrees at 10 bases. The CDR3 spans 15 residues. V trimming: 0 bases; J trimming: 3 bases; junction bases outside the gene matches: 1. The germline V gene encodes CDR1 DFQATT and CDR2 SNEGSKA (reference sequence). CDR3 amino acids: CSAREGTSDTGELFF. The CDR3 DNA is TGCAGTGCTAGAGAGGGGACTAGCGACACCGGGGAGCTGTTTTTT.

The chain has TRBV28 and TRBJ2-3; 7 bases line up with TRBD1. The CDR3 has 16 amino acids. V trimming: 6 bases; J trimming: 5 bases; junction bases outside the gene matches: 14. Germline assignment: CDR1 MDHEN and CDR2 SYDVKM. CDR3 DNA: TGTGCCAGCAGGGCCCCAAAACAGGGGCCGAGAGATACGCAGTATTTT. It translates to CASRAPKQGPRDTQYF.

The DNA of the CDR3 is TGTGCCACCAGCAGAGCTTCTGCCGGGGATACGCAGTATTTT. Translated, it gives CATSRASAGDTQYF. V gene TRBV15 combines with J gene TRBJ2-3, with D hard to call. This CDR3 comprises 14 residues. Germline assignment: CDR1 LNHNV and CDR2 YYDKDF (reference sequence). V was clipped by 1 base and J by 6 bases, with 11 bases between them.

The CDR3: CASSQHVGGRTYEQYF. CDR3 DNA sequence: TGTGCCAGCAGCCAGCACGTCGGGGGTAGGACCTACGAGCAGTACTTC. V and J are TRBV11-1 and TRBJ2-7; tentatively, D is TRBD2 (6 bases). Trimming took 5 bases from V and 2 from J, leaving 19 bases between them. Germline CDR1 SGHAT, CDR2 FQDESV (reference sequence). This CDR3 spans 16 amino acids.

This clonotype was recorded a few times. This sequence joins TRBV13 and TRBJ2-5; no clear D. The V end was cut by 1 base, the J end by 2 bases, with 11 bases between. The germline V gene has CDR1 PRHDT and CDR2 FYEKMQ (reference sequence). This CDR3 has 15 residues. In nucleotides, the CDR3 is TGTGCCAGCAGCTTAGAGCCGGCGGAGCAAGAGACCCAGTACTTC. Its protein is CASSLEPAEQETQYF.

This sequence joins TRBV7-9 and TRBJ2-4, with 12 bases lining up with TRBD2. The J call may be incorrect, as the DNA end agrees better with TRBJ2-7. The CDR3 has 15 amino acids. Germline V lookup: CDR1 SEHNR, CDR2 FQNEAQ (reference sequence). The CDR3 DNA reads TGTGCCAGCAGCGCTAGCGGGGGGGCCAAAGACGAGCAGTACTTC. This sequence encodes CASSASGGAKDEQYF.

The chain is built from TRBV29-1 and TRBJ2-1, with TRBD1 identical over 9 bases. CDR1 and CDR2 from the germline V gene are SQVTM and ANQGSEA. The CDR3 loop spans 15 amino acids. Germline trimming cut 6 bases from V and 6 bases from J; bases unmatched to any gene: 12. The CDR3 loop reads CSVQNRGLKRNEQFF. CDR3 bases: TGCAGCGTCCAAAACAGGGGGCTAAAACGCAATGAGCAGTTCTTC.

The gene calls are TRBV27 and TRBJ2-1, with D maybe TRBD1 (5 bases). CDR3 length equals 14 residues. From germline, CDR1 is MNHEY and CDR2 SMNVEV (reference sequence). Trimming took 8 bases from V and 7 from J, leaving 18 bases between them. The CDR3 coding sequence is TGTGCCAGCCTCAGGGAAGCTCAAGGGAATGAGCAGTTCTTC. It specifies CASLREAQGNEQFF.

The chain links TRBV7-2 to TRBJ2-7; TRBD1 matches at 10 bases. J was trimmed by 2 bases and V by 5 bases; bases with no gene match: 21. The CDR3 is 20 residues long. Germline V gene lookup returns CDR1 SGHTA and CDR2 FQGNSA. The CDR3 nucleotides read TGTGCCAGCAGCATTCTCACTGGGACAGGGGATTCCCTAGTGACCTACGAGCAGTACTTC. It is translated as CASSILTGTGDSLVTYEQYF.

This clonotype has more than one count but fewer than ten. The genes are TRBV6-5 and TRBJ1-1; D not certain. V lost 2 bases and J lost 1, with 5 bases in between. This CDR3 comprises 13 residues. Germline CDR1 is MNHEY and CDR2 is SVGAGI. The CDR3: CASSYARNTEAFF. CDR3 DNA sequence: TGTGCCAGCAGTTACGCCAGGAACACTGAAGCTTTCTTT.

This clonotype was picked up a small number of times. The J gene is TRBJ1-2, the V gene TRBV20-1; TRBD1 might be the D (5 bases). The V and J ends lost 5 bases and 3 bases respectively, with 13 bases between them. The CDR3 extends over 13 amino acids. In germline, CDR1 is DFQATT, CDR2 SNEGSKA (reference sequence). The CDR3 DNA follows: TGCAGTGCTGGGGGGGTGACCCACTATGGCTACACCTTC. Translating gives CSAGGVTHYGYTF.

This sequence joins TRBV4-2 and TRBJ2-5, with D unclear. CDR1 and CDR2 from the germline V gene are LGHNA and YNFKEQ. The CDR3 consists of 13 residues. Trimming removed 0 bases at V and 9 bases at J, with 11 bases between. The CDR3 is CASSQDQGTAQYF. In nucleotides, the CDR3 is TGTGCCAGCAGCCAAGATCAAGGCACTGCCCAGTACTTC.